This T cell receptor beta chain was sequenced in a study of CD8 T cells in ankylosing spondylitis. Notes on this clonotype: Its antigen is not identified.

Findings and limits, study-wide: Enrichment of disease-linked clones was reportedly significant in matched ankylosing spondylitis synovial fluid. A TCR beta motif of under ten highly homologous variants seemed to mark ankylosing spondylitis blood. Previous work reported some of these motif variants in the synovial fluid and blood of reactive arthritis.

A quantitative 5'-RACE method, one with molecular barcodes, was used to make TCR beta libraries. TCRdb fed the 5' RACE reads into MiXCR, producing one record per CDR3 protein. Here the sample spans 130,000 or so distinct CDR3 sequences, 17% being singletons. The material sequenced was blood, either unsorted or a sorted T cell fraction (not recorded which). The TCR originated in a male donor with ankylosing spondylitis.

The CDR3 loop is CASRITNQPQHF. The CDR3 DNA follows: TGTGCCAGTAGGATCACTAATCAGCCCCAGCATTTT. V usage is TRBV19 and J usage is TRBJ1-5; D is ambiguous. The CDR3 runs 12 residues. Germline values: CDR1 LNHDA, CDR2 SQIVND (reference sequence). Trimming left V 6 bases short and J 4 bases short, with 7 bases between.